This T cell receptor (beta chain) was recorded in a study of T-cell memory formation after mild COVID-19. Overall study: Largely donor-specific sequence clusters came from a couple of donors. Study-wide results and caveats: Mainly CM and EM harbored the contracting CD4+ clones; mainly EMRA harbored the CD8+ ones. Balance between CD4 and CD8 was seen in clones contracting day 15 to 85, and a CD4+ lean was seen in later expanders.

This clonotype appeared a few times. Antigen unknown. Germline V gene sequence: CDR1 MNHEY, CDR2 SVGEGT. The germline V and J ends were trimmed by 6 bases and 6 bases, with 12 bases remaining between them. The CDR3 consists of 13 residues. Employing constant-segment primers, 5'RACE generated TCR alpha and TCR beta cDNA libraries bearing sample barcodes and UMIs. Each CDR3 protein is one row after TCRdb ran MiXCR on the 5' RACE reads. The table lists hundreds of thousands of distinct CDR3 sequences, about 20% of them singletons. The chain couples TRBV6-2 or TRBV6-3 to TRBJ1-5, with D unresolved. Sequences were obtained from PBMCs or a T cell subset sorted from them (not recorded which). The receptor's source is an adult woman who had mild COVID-19 (a few samples of this study predate the infection). Cell type and time point are not known. Here the CDR3 reads CASSLILGQPQHF. CDR3 nucleotide sequence: TGTGCCAGCAGCCTCATTTTGGGTCAGCCCCAGCATTTT.